The 20 T cell receptor beta chains presented below share a single source sample, sequenced in a study of blood T cell repertoires in COVID-19. The table came from immunoSEQ multiplex PCR; TCRdb's copy has only in-frame clones and leaves some out. Among roughly 120,000 clones listed, 71% were seen once. The sample taken for sequencing was peripheral blood. The receptor source for this set is a human donor with acute or convalescent COVID-19. The donor label of this sample is uncertain.

The chain is built from TRBV19 and TRBJ1-5, with D perhaps matching TRBD1 (6 bases). Germline loops: CDR1 LNHDA, CDR2 SQIVND (reference sequence). This CDR3 region has 13 residues. V gave up 6 bases and J gave up 4 bases, with 10 bases separating them. The CDR3: CASRSQGNQPQHF. The DNA of the CDR3 is TGTGCCAGTAGGTCACAGGGTAATCAGCCCCAGCATTTT.

This clone came up once. The chain is built from TRBV6-5 and TRBJ1-5, with TRBD1 identical over 8 bases. V shed 7 bases, J shed 3 bases, and the junction held 8 bases outside the gene matches. CDR3 length equals 15 residues. Germline loops: CDR1 MNHEY, CDR2 SVGAGI. The CDR3, as DNA: TGTGCCAGCAACCCGACAGGGGACACCAATCAGCCCCAGCATTTT. It codes for CASNPTGDTNQPQHF.

This clone appeared once. The chain employs TRBV4-2 and TRBJ1-1; no reliable D call. Germline V gene data show CDR1 as LGHNA and CDR2 as YNFKEQ. Between the trimmed V and J ends, which lost 0 bases and 2 bases, there was a span of 13 bases. The CDR3 sequence is 16 residues long. The CDR3 nucleotides are TGTGCCAGCAGCCAAGAACGGCGAGGGTTCAACACTGAAGCTTTCTTT. Translated: CASSQERRGFNTEAFF.

The CDR3 DNA follows: TGTGCCAGCAGCTTAGTACCCAGGGGGTTCGAGAACACTGAAGCTTTCTTT. It is translated as CASSLVPRGFENTEAFF. The chain joins TRBV11-2 to TRBJ1-1; 7 bases fit TRBD1. The CDR3 is 17 residues long. Trimming cost V 1 base and J 1 base; bases outside gene matches: 9. In germline, CDR1 is SGHAT, CDR2 FQNNGV. Together with reference TRBV11-2 and TRBJ1-1, the CDR3 gives the full variable domain: EAGVAQSPRYKIIEKRQSVAFWCNPISGHATLYWYQQILGQGPKLLIQFQNNGVVDDSQLPKDRFSAERLKGVDSTLKIQPAKLEDSAVYLCASSLVPRGFENTEAFFGQGTRLTVV.

This clone came up a few times. The rearrangement uses TRBV11-3 and TRBJ1-2; D is perhaps TRBD1 (5 bases). The germline V gene encodes CDR1 SGHNT and CDR2 YENEEA. This CDR3 has 15 amino acids. Trimming shortened V by 5 bases and J by 5 bases, and 18 bases separated the two germline ends. CDR3 nucleotides: TGTGCCAGCAGCCCCAAAGGGGCCCTAGGTTATGGCTACACCTTC. Residues: CASSPKGALGYGYTF.

This clone was observed a single time. The chain recombines TRBV7-3 with TRBJ2-3; a possible D gene is TRBD1 (6 bases). Germline CDR1 SGHTA, CDR2 FQGTGA. This CDR3 contains 13 residues. V shed 5 bases and J shed 8 bases, with 14 bases lying between them. The CDR3 sequence is CASSPTPGVTQYF. CDR3 nucleotide sequence: TGTGCCAGCAGCCCAACTCCAGGGGTTACGCAGTATTTT.

The chain joins TRBV11-2 to TRBJ2-1; D is unclear. The CDR3 spans 14 residues. V lost 5 bases and J 6 bases, leaving 14 bases between the germline ends. CDR1 and CDR2 from the germline V gene are SGHAT and FQNNGV. The CDR3 DNA reads TGTGCCAGCAGCCCCCTGGGCTCCACCAATGAGCAGTTCTTC. Encoded protein: CASSPLGSTNEQFF.

The chain couples TRBV29-1 to TRBJ2-5, with D unclear. V dropped 6 bases and J dropped 4 bases, with 15 bases sitting between them. This CDR3 has 13 amino acids. Germline V gives CDR1 SQVTM, CDR2 ANQGSEA. In DNA form, the CDR3 reads TGCAGCGTACCAGGTCCGGCCAGAGAGACCCAGTACTTC. Translating it yields CSVPGPARETQYF.

This clone was observed a few times. V gene TRBV5-1 combines with J gene TRBJ1-4; the D gene is possibly TRBD1 (5 bases). This CDR3 is built from 13 residues. Trimming took off 4 bases at V and 4 bases at J, with 8 bases between the two ends. Germline CDR1 and CDR2: SGHRS and YFSETQ. DNA of the CDR3: TGCGCCAGCAGCCAGGGCGATAATGAAAAACTGTTTTTT. Translated, it gives CASSQGDNEKLFF.

The V and J genes are TRBV5-5 and TRBJ1-1; 8 bases fit TRBD1. This CDR3 region has 16 residues. Germline CDR1 and CDR2: SGHKS and YYEKEE (reference sequence). The V and J ends lost 0 bases and 0 bases, in that order; junction bases with no gene match: 4. As DNA, the CDR3 is TGTGCCAGCAGCTTGGCCGGGACAGGTTTGAACACTGAAGCTTTCTTT. Amino acid sequence: CASSLAGTGLNTEAFF.

The J gene is TRBJ1-1, the V gene TRBV6-4; D is undetermined. CDR1 is MRHNA, CDR2 SNTAGT, per germline. Trimming removed 4 bases from V and 0 bases from J, with 6 bases in between. This CDR3 is built from 13 residues. CDR3 bases: TGTGCCAGCAGTGCACAGCTGAACACTGAAGCTTTCTTT. Translating gives CASSAQLNTEAFF.

J is TRBJ1-1 and V is TRBV5-8; 7 bases are shared with TRBD1. The germline V gene has CDR1 SGHTS and CDR2 YDEGEE. CDR3 length: 14 residues. The J segment lost 1 base and the V segment lost 0 bases, leaving 0 bases of the junction unmatched. As DNA, the CDR3 is TGTGCCAGCAGCTTGGACAGGGGGAACACTGAAGCTTTCTTT. This sequence encodes CASSLDRGNTEAFF.

The chain joins TRBV30 to TRBJ1-2; TRBD1 might be the D (6 bases). The germline gives CDR1 GTSNPN, CDR2 SVGIG (reference sequence). The CDR3 contains 13 residues. V was pared by 2 bases and J by 8 bases, with 15 bases between. This chain's CDR3 is CAWSPRGGLGYTF. CDR3 DNA: TGTGCCTGGAGTCCTCGCGGGGGGCTCGGCTACACCTTC. The complete variable domain, with remaining parts taken from reference TRBV30 and TRBJ1-2, reads SQTIHQWPATLVQPVGSPLSLECTVEGTSNPNLYWYRQAAGRGLQLLFYSVGIGQISSEVPQNLSASRPQDRQFILSSKKLLLSDSGFYLCAWSPRGGLGYTFGSGTRLTVV.

Regarding this clone: Other DNA sequences in the same sample also yield this CDR3. The rearrangement joins TRBV18 to TRBJ2-1, with D possibly TRBD1 on 5 matching bases. CDR1 and CDR2 (germline): KGHSH, LQKENI. V was pared by 3 bases and J by 4 bases, with 7 bases between. The CDR3 has 13 amino acids. CDR3 sequence reads: CASSPDSYNEQFF. The CDR3 nucleotides read TGTGCCAGCTCACCTGACAGTTACAATGAGCAGTTCTTC.

This clone was seen a handful of times. V is TRBV30 and J is TRBJ1-3; D is undetermined. This CDR3 contains 15 residues. Germline lookup yields CDR1 GTSNPN and CDR2 SVGIG (reference sequence). V was clipped by 1 base and J by 0 bases, with 10 bases between them. The CDR3 loop is CAWSADNHSGNTIYF. The CDR3 nucleotides are TGTGCCTGGAGTGCCGACAACCACTCTGGAAACACCATATATTTT.

This clone has at least ten counts. This chain joins TRBV3-1 (or the pseudogene TRBV3-2) and TRBJ1-6; D gene uncertain. Germline V lookup: CDR1 LGHDT, CDR2 YNNKEL (reference sequence). The CDR3 has 15 amino acids. V lost 6 bases and J 2 bases, leaving 11 bases between the germline ends. In DNA, the CDR3 is TGTGCCAGCAGGCACGGCAGCGCCTATAATTCACCCCTCCACTTT. It is translated as CASRHGSAYNSPLHF.

This clone came up a few times. The rearrangement uses TRBV18 and TRBJ1-2; TRBD1 might be the D (6 bases). The CDR3 runs to 15 residues. CDR1 and CDR2 (germline): KGHSH, LQKENI. V shed 2 bases and J shed 2 bases, with 12 bases lying between them. The CDR3 DNA sequence: TGTGCCAGCTCACCAGCTACAGGGACCAACTATGGCTACACCTTC. Translation gives CASSPATGTNYGYTF.

The gene calls are TRBV15 and TRBJ1-5; TRBD1 matches 7 bases. V was pared by 0 bases and J by 2 bases, with 4 bases of the junction left unmatched. The CDR3 has 16 amino acids. Germline CDR1 LNHNV, CDR2 YYDKDF (reference sequence). CDR3 residues: CATSREHTGGNQPQHF. The CDR3 DNA follows: TGTGCCACCAGCAGAGAGCATACAGGGGGCAATCAGCCCCAGCATTTT.

The chain uses TRBV11-2 and TRBJ2-1, with D tentatively TRBD1 (6 bases). Deletions cut 0 bases from V and 4 bases from J, with 7 bases between. This CDR3 spans 14 amino acids. Germline CDR1 and CDR2: SGHAT and FQNNGV. The CDR3: CASSLDGQYNEQFF. DNA of the CDR3: TGTGCCAGCAGCTTAGACGGACAGTACAATGAGCAGTTCTTC.

The chain recombines TRBV5-1 with TRBJ2-2; 7 positions agree with TRBD2. The CDR3 totals 16 residues. CDR1 SGHRS and CDR2 YFSETQ come from the germline V gene. V was clipped by 4 bases and J by 7 bases; unmatched bases: 13. The CDR3, as DNA: TGCGCCAGCAGCCCCCAACTTCGCGGGGGAGACGGGGAGCTGTTTTTT. Residues: CASSPQLRGGDGELFF.